What follows are 21 T cell receptor beta chains derived from one specimen sequenced in a study of blood T cell repertoires in COVID-19. Produced via immunoSEQ multiplex PCR; TCRdb's table is partial and in-frame only. The sample records some 270,000 clones, over 80% being singletons. Sequencing used PBMCs or T cells enriched from blood (not recorded which). All receptors come from a woman aged 25 to 45 with acute COVID-19.

The chain joins TRBV24-1 to TRBJ2-1, with D perhaps matching TRBD1 (6 bases). Between the trimmed V and J ends, which lost 2 bases and 5 bases, there was a span of 12 bases. The CDR3 loop spans 15 amino acids. CDR1 is KGHDR and CDR2 is SFDVKD in the germline V gene. The CDR3 reads CATSDSGANNNEQFF. The DNA of the CDR3 is TGTGCCACCAGTGATTCAGGGGCAAACAACAATGAGCAGTTCTTC.

This clone was recorded only once. The chain uses TRBV10-2 and TRBJ1-5; possible D gene TRBD1, 6 bases. CDR1 is WSHSY and CDR2 is SAAADI in the germline V gene. V was pared by 7 bases and J by 1 base, with 8 bases between. This CDR3 has 13 residues. The CDR3 nucleotides are TGCGCCAGCAACAGGGCCAGCAATCAGCCCCAGCATTTT. The encoded protein is CASNRASNQPQHF.

The chain links TRBV7-9 to TRBJ2-5, with 8 bases identical to TRBD2. The ends lost 4 bases at V and 1 base at J; junction bases unmatched: 5. This CDR3 contains 15 residues. Germline V gene data show CDR1 as SEHNR and CDR2 as FQNEAQ (reference sequence). The CDR3 bases are TGTGCCAGCAGCTCCTCCGGGGGGGCCCAAGAGACCCAGTACTTC. Its translation: CASSSSGGAQETQYF.

This rearrangement joins TRBV25-1 to TRBJ1-2, with TRBD1 matching over 7 bases. This CDR3 contains 15 residues. From germline, CDR1 is MGHDK and CDR2 SYGVNS. V trimming: 1 base; J trimming: 6 bases; junction bases outside the gene matches: 8. This CDR3 is CASSESGRGINGYTF. DNA of the CDR3: TGTGCCAGCAGTGAATCGGGCAGGGGGATTAATGGCTACACCTTC.

The CDR3 sequence: CALGLGTLDRGHSNQPQHF. CDR3 DNA: TGTGCTCTGGGGCTGGGGACTTTAGACAGGGGACATAGCAATCAGCCCCAGCATTTT. The gene calls are TRBV7-7 and TRBJ1-5; TRBD1 matches 8 bases. Germline CDR1 reads SSHAT; CDR2 reads FNYEAQ (reference sequence). The CDR3 runs to 19 residues.

The chain's CDR3 is CACEAGGPETQYF. DNA of the CDR3: TGTGCCTGCGAAGCGGGAGGGCCTGAGACCCAGTACTTC. The rearrangement joins TRBV30 to TRBJ2-5; 10 bases align to TRBD2. The CDR3 has 13 amino acids. Trimming removed 6 bases from V and 5 bases from J; junction bases left unmatched: 6. Germline CDR1 is GTSNPN and CDR2 is SVGIG (reference sequence).

CDR3 loop: CASSTYRGSGEKLFF. In nucleotides, the CDR3 is TGTGCCAGCAGTACCTACAGGGGGTCGGGTGAAAAACTGTTTTTT. The chain is built from TRBV27 and TRBJ1-4; 8 bases line up with TRBD1. The CDR3 runs 15 residues. The ends lost 5 bases at V and 7 bases at J; junction bases unmatched: 9. Germline V gives CDR1 MNHEY, CDR2 SMNVEV (reference sequence).

The chain carries TRBV30 and TRBJ2-7, with a weak D call TRBD2 (6 bases). The CDR3 is made up of 13 amino acids. Per the germline V gene, CDR1 is GTSNPN and CDR2 is SVGIG (reference sequence). Trimming shortened V by 2 bases and J by 2 bases, and 10 bases separated the two germline ends. Here the CDR3 reads CAWSLAAAYEQYF. The DNA of the CDR3 is TGTGCCTGGAGTTTAGCGGCGGCCTACGAGCAGTACTTC.

This clone occurred a few times. The V and J genes are TRBV27 and TRBJ2-5; no firm D call. Germline V CDR1 and CDR2: MNHEY, SMNVEV (reference sequence). V shed 4 bases and J shed 2 bases, with 8 bases lying between them. The CDR3 is made up of 13 amino acids. The CDR3 DNA reads TGTGCCAGCAGTTCCCCCGGGCAAGAGACCCAGTACTTC. Translated, it gives CASSSPGQETQYF.

The V call is TRBV25-1, the J call TRBJ2-7; 8 bases map to TRBD1. Germline lookup yields CDR1 MGHDK and CDR2 SYGVNS. The junction had 6 bases not matched to a gene; V was cut back by 4 bases and J by 1 base. The length of the CDR3 is 15 residues. The CDR3 bases are TGTGCCAGCAGTGGCACCGGGACAGGTTCCTACGAGCAGTACTTC. As protein: CASSGTGTGSYEQYF.

This chain links TRBV18 with TRBJ1-6; weak D call: TRBD1 (5 bases). The germline V and J ends were trimmed by 3 bases and 8 bases, with 8 bases remaining between them. The CDR3 runs to 13 residues. CDR1 is KGHSH, CDR2 LQKENI, per germline. CDR3 region: CASSPARDSPLHF. In DNA, the CDR3 is TGTGCCAGCTCACCGGCCAGGGATTCACCCCTCCACTTT.

The chain uses TRBV5-6 and TRBJ1-2; 8 nucleotides match TRBD1. The V segment lost 0 bases and the J segment 8 bases; nucleotides outside the gene matches: 15. This CDR3 has 17 amino acids. The germline V gene has CDR1 SGHDT and CDR2 YYEEEE. The CDR3 reads CASSLAEWGRGPMGYTF. CDR3 nucleotides: TGTGCCAGCAGCTTGGCGGAATGGGGCAGGGGGCCGATGGGCTACACCTTC.

The V gene is TRBV6-1, the J gene TRBJ2-7; 7 bases map to TRBD1. Germline CDR1 MNHNS, CDR2 SASEGT. The CDR3 runs to 14 residues. The V and J ends lost 3 bases and 1 base, in that order; junction bases with no gene match: 3. In DNA, the CDR3 is TGTGCCAGCAGTGAGAGACAGGGATCCTACGAGCAGTACTTC. It is translated as CASSERQGSYEQYF.

The rearrangement joins TRBV12-3 or TRBV12-4 to TRBJ2-3, with D uncertain. The ends were cut back, 1 base at V and 6 bases at J, with 5 bases in the middle. The CDR3 has 12 residues. CDR3 sequence reads: CASSLGEDTQYF. As DNA, the CDR3 is TGTGCCAGCAGTTTAGGAGAGGATACGCAGTATTTT.

The rearrangement links TRBV5-1 to TRBJ2-2; D is perhaps TRBD2 (5 bases). The CDR3 covers 17 residues. Germline V gene lookup returns CDR1 SGHRS and CDR2 YFSETQ. Trimming took off 0 bases at V and 0 bases at J, with 12 bases between the two ends. The chain's CDR3 is CASSLVGLAANTGELFF. For the CDR3, the DNA is TGCGCCAGCAGCTTGGTTGGCCTAGCAGCGAACACCGGGGAGCTGTTTTTT.

This chain joins TRBV30 and TRBJ1-4; 7 bases are shared with TRBD1. Trimming at V came to 1 base and at J to 6 bases, leaving 8 bases not matched to a gene. Germline loops: CDR1 GTSNPN, CDR2 SVGIG (reference sequence). The CDR3 spans 15 residues. The CDR3 bases are TGTGCCTGGAGTGGGACGACAGGGAATCATGAAAAACTGTTTTTT. This gives the protein CAWSGTTGNHEKLFF.

The chain combines TRBV2 with TRBJ2-1; D is possibly TRBD1 (7 bases). CDR3 size: 16 residues. Trimming took 8 bases from V and 2 from J, leaving 19 bases between them. Looked up from germline, CDR1 is SNHLY and CDR2 is FYNNEI. The DNA of the CDR3 is TGTGCCAGCGGGCGGGACAGCCGACTTCCCTACAATGAGCAGTTCTTC. Translated: CASGRDSRLPYNEQFF.

The V and J genes are TRBV14 and TRBJ2-7; no firm D call. V lost 0 bases to trimming and J lost 3 bases, with 9 bases between them. The germline V gene has CDR1 SGHDN and CDR2 FVKESK. CDR3 length: 14 residues. In DNA, the CDR3 is TGTGCCAGCAGCCAAGATTTAAGAGTCTACGAGCAGTACTTC. It encodes CASSQDLRVYEQYF.

The chain combines TRBV6-5 with TRBJ1-2, with a tentative D call TRBD1 (6 bases). The CDR3 runs to 14 residues. Trimming removed 6 bases from V and 8 bases from J, with 19 bases in between. The V gene's germline CDR1 is MNHEY and CDR2 SVGAGI. In DNA form, the CDR3 reads TGTGCCAGCAGCCAGGGGCCTATATCGGGCGGCTACACCTTC. This translates into CASSQGPISGGYTF.

This sequence joins TRBV5-1 and TRBJ2-3; perhaps TRBD1 as D (6 bases). V lost 0 bases to trimming and J lost 2 bases, with 13 bases between them. The germline CDR1 and CDR2 sequences are SGHRS and YFSETQ. This CDR3 has 16 amino acids. CDR3 nucleotide sequence: TGCGCCAGCAGCTTGGGACAGGAACCCCTCACAGATACGCAGTATTTT. Its protein product is CASSLGQEPLTDTQYF.

The chain has TRBV18 and TRBJ1-1; possibly TRBD1 for D (5 bases). The V gene lost 2 bases and the J gene lost 1 base, with 8 bases spanning the gap. CDR3 length equals 14 residues. Germline loops: CDR1 KGHSH, CDR2 LQKENI. CDR3 amino acids: CASSPGAENTEAFF. The CDR3 region has the DNA TGTGCCAGCTCACCAGGGGCAGAGAACACTGAAGCTTTCTTT. Using reference TRBV18 and TRBJ1-1 for the parts outside the CDR3, the full variable domain is NAGVMQNPRHLVRRRGQEARLRCSPMKGHSHVYWYRQLPEEGLKFMVYLQKENIIDESGMPKERFSAEFPKEGPSILRIQQVVRGDSAAYFCASSPGAENTEAFFGQGTRLTVV.